These 25 T cell receptor beta chains were all obtained from the same sample, sequenced in a study of post-analysis software for immune sequencing data (dated by TCRdb to between 2015 and 2017). These TCRs' antigens remain unknown. Receptor amplification or capture employed PCR. Instrument on record: Illumina HiSeq 2500. To reduce PCR and sequencing biases, unique molecular identifiers were built into the TCR beta cDNA libraries. TCRdb handled the public reads itself, with Q25 trimming in fastp and clone calling in MiXCR, and kept productive beta chains. Rows with one shared CDR3 protein collapse into an entry with the most common genes and DNA. The sample has 750,000 to 950,000 distinct CDR3 sequences on record, approximately 50% of them singletons. The ten largest clones add up to 4.6% of the sample. On the study overall, not on this receptor specifically: Significantly higher frequencies in patients than in controls were found for roughly 5 TRBV segments, including TRBV5-6, TRBV5-1 and TRBV20-1.

Sequencing was done on a sample of blood. These receptors were taken from a girl between 10 and 17 years old with multiple sclerosis.

The chain has TRBV7-9 and TRBJ1-5, with TRBD1 as a possible D gene (5 bases). V lost 5 bases to trimming and J lost 5 bases, with 13 bases between them. Germline lookup yields CDR1 SEHNR and CDR2 FQNEAQ (reference sequence). The CDR3 totals 14 residues. DNA for the CDR3: TGTGCCAGCAGCCCATCAACGGGGGATCAGCCCCAGCATTTT. As protein: CASSPSTGDQPQHF. Combining the CDR3 with reference TRBV7-9 and TRBJ1-5 gives the whole variable domain DTGVSQNPRHKITKRGQNVTFRCDPISEHNRLYWYRQTLGQGPEFLTYFQNEAQLEKSRLLSDRFSAERPKGSFSTLEIQRTEQGDSAMYLCASSPSTGDQPQHFGDGTRLSIL.

The gene calls are TRBV7-2 and TRBJ1-2; 9 bases map to TRBD1. CDR3 size: 14 residues. Unmatched junction bases numbered 8, after V lost 5 bases and J lost 7 bases. CDR1 and CDR2 from the germline V gene are SGHTA and FQGNSA. The CDR3 nucleotides read TGTGCCAGCAGCAAGGACAGGGGAGTCCCTGGCTACACCTTC. Protein sequence: CASSKDRGVPGYTF. The full variable domain, rest sourced from reference TRBV7-2 and TRBJ1-2, is GAGVSQSPSNKVTEKGKDVELRCDPISGHTALYWYRQSLGQGLEFLIYFQGNSAPDKSGLPSDRFSAERTGGSVSTLTIQRTQQEDSAVYLCASSKDRGVPGYTFGSGTRLTVV.

The chain joins TRBV13 to TRBJ2-1; perhaps TRBD1 as D (6 bases). The V gene lost 8 bases and the J gene lost 12 bases, with 26 bases spanning the gap. The CDR3 consists of 15 residues. Germline CDR1 reads PRHDT; CDR2 reads FYEKMQ (reference sequence). The CDR3 region has the DNA TGTGCCAGCGGCCTCAGACAGGAGACCCTAAAGGGGCAGTTCTTC. It specifies CASGLRQETLKGQFF.

The V gene is TRBV7-2, the J gene TRBJ1-2; TRBD1 matches at 7 bases. CDR1 and CDR2 (germline): SGHTA, FQGNSA. Trimming took 1 base from V and 3 from J; bases not matched to a gene: 5. This CDR3 spans 15 amino acids. Here the CDR3 DNA reads TGTGCCAGCAGCTTAGTGGGCGGACAGGACTATGGCTACACCTTC. As protein: CASSLVGGQDYGYTF.

CDR3 residues: CASRTPLAGDYNEQFF. CDR3 bases: TGTGCCAGCAGGACTCCTCTAGCGGGGGATTACAATGAGCAGTTCTTC. V and J are TRBV7-9 and TRBJ2-1, with 10 bases that match TRBD2. The germline gives CDR1 SEHNR, CDR2 FQNEAQ (reference sequence). This CDR3 spans 16 amino acids. V lost 6 bases to trimming and J lost 4 bases; unmatched junction nucleotides: 9.

This clonotype appeared many times. In DNA form, the CDR3 reads TGCAGCGTCCGCGGGAGGGGATCCTACGAGCAGTACTTC. Its protein product is CSVRGRGSYEQYF. The genes are TRBV29-1 and TRBJ2-7; 9 bases match TRBD2. CDR3 size: 13 residues. V lost 6 bases and J lost 1; bases outside the gene matches: 4. CDR1 and CDR2 (germline): SQVTM, ANQGSEA.

The rearrangement links TRBV7-2 to TRBJ2-1, with D perhaps assigned TRBD1 or TRBD2 (6 bases each). The CDR3 contains 17 residues. Trimming pared 0 bases from V and 8 bases from J, leaving 20 bases between. Per the germline V gene, CDR1 is SGHTA and CDR2 is FQGNSA. The CDR3 sequence: CASSLARAVGAGYEQFF. The CDR3 DNA sequence: TGTGCCAGCAGCTTAGCGCGGGCAGTGGGGGCGGGGTATGAGCAGTTCTTC.

The genes are TRBV9 and TRBJ2-5; D is undetermined. With 0 bases removed from V and 2 bases from J, the gap between germline ends came to 8 bases. The germline gives CDR1 SGDLS, CDR2 YYNGEE. The CDR3 covers 14 residues. The CDR3 sequence: CASSVEGSQETQYF. As DNA, the CDR3 is TGTGCCAGCAGCGTAGAGGGATCTCAAGAGACCCAGTACTTC.

V gene TRBV7-8 combines with J gene TRBJ2-1; 8 bases align to TRBD2. Losses at the gene ends were 5 bases for V and 2 bases for J; bases not matched to a gene: 5. CDR1 SGHVS and CDR2 FQNEAQ come from the germline V gene. This CDR3 has 15 residues. The CDR3, as DNA: TGTGCCAGCAGCGTCGGGGGGGCCACCTACAATGAGCAGTTCTTC. Amino acid sequence: CASSVGGATYNEQFF.

The chain carries TRBV29-1 and TRBJ2-7; D is perhaps TRBD1 (6 bases). CDR1 and CDR2 from the germline V gene are SQVTM and ANQGSEA. CDR3 length equals 13 residues. Trimming removed 2 bases from V and 2 bases from J, with 10 bases in between. As DNA, the CDR3 is TGCAGCGTTGAAACCAGGGGCACCTACGAGCAGTACTTC. Translating gives CSVETRGTYEQYF.

V usage is TRBV29-1 and J usage is TRBJ2-4; the D gene is possibly TRBD2 (6 bases). The J call is in doubt because the DNA end fits TRBJ2-5 better. CDR1 is SQVTM and CDR2 is ANQGSEA in the germline V gene. This CDR3 contains 13 residues. CDR3 nucleotides: TGCAGCGCGGACCATAGCGGCCAAGAGACCCAGTACTTC. Amino acid sequence: CSADHSGQETQYF.

This clonotype turned up a few times. The chain joins TRBV20-1 to TRBJ2-5; D tentatively fits TRBD1 or TRBD2 (6 bases each). The V gene's germline CDR1 is DFQATT and CDR2 SNEGSKA (reference sequence). This CDR3 contains 14 residues. The germline V and J ends were trimmed by 5 bases and 2 bases, with 15 bases remaining between them. As DNA, the CDR3 is TGCAGTGCTCGTACGGGGGCAGGACAAGAGACCCAGTACTTC. It encodes CSARTGAGQETQYF.

DNA for the CDR3: TGCAGTGCCCCCCGCGGGGTTCCGGGTGGCTACACCTTC. This encodes CSAPRGVPGGYTF. The V call is TRBV20-1, the J call TRBJ1-2, with D unclear. Germline CDR1 is DFQATT and CDR2 is SNEGSKA (reference sequence). Trimming shortened V by 6 bases and J by 7 bases, and 18 bases separated the two germline ends. CDR3 length: 13 residues.

The V and J genes are TRBV29-1 and TRBJ2-2; a possible D gene is TRBD1 (6 bases). From germline, CDR1 is SQVTM and CDR2 ANQGSEA. V lost 3 bases and J lost 7, with 12 bases in between. There are 13 residues in the CDR3. In nucleotides, the CDR3 is TGCAGCGTTGACAGGGGACGAGGCGGGGAGCTGTTTTTT. As protein: CSVDRGRGGELFF.

The rearrangement uses TRBV29-1 and TRBJ2-4; 7 bases align to TRBD1. J gave up 13 bases and V 4 bases, and 10 bases lay outside the gene matches. The germline gives CDR1 SQVTM, CDR2 ANQGSEA. The CDR3 has 12 residues. CDR3 in DNA: TGCAGCGTTGGGACAGGTCTGGAAGTGCAGTACTTC. Translation gives CSVGTGLEVQYF.

This rearrangement joins TRBV12-3 or TRBV12-4 to TRBJ2-3; 9 bases are a match to TRBD1. The length of the CDR3 is 14 residues. The V and J ends lost 6 bases and 5 bases, in that order; junction bases with no gene match: 6. CDR3 nucleotide sequence: TGTGCCAGCAGGGGGGACAGGGTGAAAGATACGCAGTATTTT. Protein: CASRGDRVKDTQYF.

This chain uses TRBV20-1 with TRBJ2-1; no clear D. The V end lost 4 bases, the J end lost 2 bases, and 18 bases lay between the germline ends. Germline lookup yields CDR1 DFQATT and CDR2 SNEGSKA (reference sequence). The CDR3 consists of 16 residues. CDR3: CSAKPHQGGPYNEQFF. For the CDR3, the DNA is TGCAGTGCTAAACCCCACCAAGGCGGACCCTACAATGAGCAGTTCTTC.

V gene TRBV12-3 or TRBV12-4 combines with J gene TRBJ2-1; 7 positions match TRBD2. The trim removed 4 bases at V and 10 bases at J, leaving 13 bases unmatched. There are 15 residues in the CDR3. The CDR3 DNA is TGTGCCAGCAGTTCCCCGAGATCACTAGCGCCAGAGCAGTTCTTC. It is translated as CASSSPRSLAPEQFF.

The J gene is TRBJ1-1, the V gene TRBV29-1; D possibly corresponds to TRBD1 (5 bases). The CDR3 covers 13 residues. Germline CDR1 is SQVTM and CDR2 is ANQGSEA. The V gene lost 6 bases and the J gene lost 4 bases, with 15 bases spanning the gap. The CDR3 coding sequence is TGCAGCGTCGGCGGGACTTTAGGCACTGAAGCTTTCTTT. It translates to CSVGGTLGTEAFF.

The J gene is TRBJ1-2, the V gene TRBV14, with D maybe TRBD1 (5 bases). In germline, CDR1 is SGHDN, CDR2 FVKESK. V was cut by 2 bases and J by 5 bases, with 15 bases left in between. The CDR3 is made up of 15 amino acids. This chain's CDR3 is CASSQIDQGFYGYTF. The CDR3 region has the DNA TGTGCCAGCAGCCAAATCGACCAGGGCTTTTATGGCTACACCTTC.

The sample holds a few counts of this clonotype. The chain uses TRBV29-1 and TRBJ2-1, with 10 nucleotides matching TRBD2. The J segment lost 5 bases and the V segment lost 7 bases, leaving 8 bases of the junction unmatched. This CDR3 has 14 amino acids. Germline CDR1 reads SQVTM; CDR2 reads ANQGSEA. The CDR3 loop reads CSGDSGRRDNEQFF. For the CDR3, the DNA is TGCAGCGGCGATAGCGGGAGGAGGGACAATGAGCAGTTCTTC.

This clonotype was counted between two and nine times. J is TRBJ2-7 and V is TRBV6-5; D possibly corresponds to TRBD1 (5 bases). Per germline, CDR1 MNHEY and CDR2 SVGAGI. V lost 6 bases, J lost 3 bases, and 12 bases lay in between. The CDR3 is 13 amino acids. The CDR3 loop reads CASSTGYHYEQYF. The CDR3, as DNA: TGTGCCAGCAGCACAGGTTACCACTACGAGCAGTACTTC.

In its sample, this clonotype was seen a few times. The chain employs TRBV20-1 and TRBJ2-1; weak D call: TRBD1 (6 bases). The CDR3 covers 13 residues. V was pared by 4 bases and J by 2 bases, with 9 bases between. The germline gives CDR1 DFQATT, CDR2 SNEGSKA (reference sequence). CDR3 sequence reads: CSAKGDPYNEQFF. CDR3 coding DNA: TGCAGTGCTAAGGGGGACCCCTACAATGAGCAGTTCTTC.

V and J are TRBV20-1 and TRBJ2-5; D is unresolved. CDR1 is DFQATT and CDR2 is SNEGSKA in the germline V gene (reference sequence). CDR3 size: 11 residues. V shed 6 bases and J shed 11 bases, with 16 bases lying between them. CDR3 in DNA: TGCAGTGCCGTACCGGGCAAAGAGCAGTACTTC. It codes for CSAVPGKEQYF.

The V gene is TRBV6-5, the J gene TRBJ2-5; 7 bases fit TRBD2. The tail of the sequence fits TRBJ2-7 better, so the J call may be wrong. The CDR3 has 12 residues. Looked up from germline, CDR1 is MNHEY and CDR2 is SVGAGI. CDR3 sequence reads: CASGTTGSEQYF. The CDR3 bases are TGTGCCAGCGGGACTACGGGATCCGAGCAGTACTTC.